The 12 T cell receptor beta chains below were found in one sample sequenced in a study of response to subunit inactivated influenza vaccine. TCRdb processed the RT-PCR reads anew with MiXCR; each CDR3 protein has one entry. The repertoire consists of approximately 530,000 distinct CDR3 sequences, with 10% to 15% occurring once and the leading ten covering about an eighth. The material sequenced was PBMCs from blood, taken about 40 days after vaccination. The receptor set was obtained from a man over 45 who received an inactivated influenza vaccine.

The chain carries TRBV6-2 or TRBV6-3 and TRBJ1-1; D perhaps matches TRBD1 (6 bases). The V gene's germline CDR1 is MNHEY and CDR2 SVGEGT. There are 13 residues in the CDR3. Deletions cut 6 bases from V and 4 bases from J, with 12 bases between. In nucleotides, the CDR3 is TGTGCCAGCAGGGACAGTCCCCCCACTGAAGCTTTCTTT. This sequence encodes CASRDSPPTEAFF.

CDR3 bases: TGTGCCAGCAGCTTAGTTAGTGGACAGAGCAATCAGCCCCAGCATTTT. It yields the protein CASSLVSGQSNQPQHF. This rearrangement joins TRBV7-2 to TRBJ1-5, with D perhaps TRBD1 (6 bases). V lost 1 base and J 1 base, leaving 11 bases between the germline ends. The V gene's germline CDR1 is SGHTA and CDR2 FQGNSA. The CDR3 sequence is 16 residues long.

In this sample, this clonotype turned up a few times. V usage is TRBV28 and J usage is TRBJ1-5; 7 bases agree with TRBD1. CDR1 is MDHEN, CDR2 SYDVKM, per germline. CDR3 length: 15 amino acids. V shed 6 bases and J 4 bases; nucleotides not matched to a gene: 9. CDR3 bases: TGTGCCAGCAGAACCGCCAGGGGGGCGAATCAGCCCCAGCATTTT. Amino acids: CASRTARGANQPQHF.

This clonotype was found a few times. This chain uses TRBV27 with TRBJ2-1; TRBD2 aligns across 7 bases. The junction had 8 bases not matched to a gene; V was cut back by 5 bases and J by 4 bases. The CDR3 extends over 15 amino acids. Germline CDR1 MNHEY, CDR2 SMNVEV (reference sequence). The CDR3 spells CASSPLAAGYNEQFF. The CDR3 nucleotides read TGTGCCAGCAGTCCGCTAGCGGCCGGATACAATGAGCAGTTCTTC.

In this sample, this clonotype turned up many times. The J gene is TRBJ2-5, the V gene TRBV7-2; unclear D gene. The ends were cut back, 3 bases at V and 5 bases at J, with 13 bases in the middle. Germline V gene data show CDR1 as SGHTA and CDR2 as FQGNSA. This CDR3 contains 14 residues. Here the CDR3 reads CASSFGIRVETQYF. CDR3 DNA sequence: TGTGCCAGCAGCTTTGGTATTAGGGTGGAGACCCAGTACTTC. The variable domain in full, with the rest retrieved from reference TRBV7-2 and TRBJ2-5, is GAGVSQSPSNKVTEKGKDVELRCDPISGHTALYWYRQSLGQGLEFLIYFQGNSAPDKSGLPSDRFSAERTGGSVSTLTIQRTQQEDSAVYLCASSFGIRVETQYFGPGTRLLVL.

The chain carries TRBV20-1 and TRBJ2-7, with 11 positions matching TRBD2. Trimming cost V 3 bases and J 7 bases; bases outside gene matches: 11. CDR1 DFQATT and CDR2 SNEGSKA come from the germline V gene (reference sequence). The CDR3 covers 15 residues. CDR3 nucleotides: TGCAGTGCTAGGGACTTTAGCGGGAGGGCCGGAGAGCAGTACTTC. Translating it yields CSARDFSGRAGEQYF.

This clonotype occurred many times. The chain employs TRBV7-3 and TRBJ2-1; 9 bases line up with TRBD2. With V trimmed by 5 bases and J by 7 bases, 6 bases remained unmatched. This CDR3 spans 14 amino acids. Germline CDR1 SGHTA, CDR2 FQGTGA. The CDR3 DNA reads TGTGCCAGCAGCCCGGGACTAGCTTATAATGAGCAGTTCTTC. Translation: CASSPGLAYNEQFF.

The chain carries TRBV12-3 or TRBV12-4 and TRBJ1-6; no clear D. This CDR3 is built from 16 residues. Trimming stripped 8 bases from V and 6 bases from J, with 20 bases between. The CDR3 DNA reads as TGTGCCAGCCCATCAATTCAGCCTGGTTTTAATTCACCCCTCCACTTT. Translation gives CASPSIQPGFNSPLHF.

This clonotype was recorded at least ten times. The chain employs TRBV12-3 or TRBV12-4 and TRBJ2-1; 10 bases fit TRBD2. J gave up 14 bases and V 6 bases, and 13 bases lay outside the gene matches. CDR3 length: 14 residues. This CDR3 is CASSDPLYGLAEFF. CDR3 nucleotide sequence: TGTGCCAGCAGCGACCCCCTATATGGACTAGCGGAGTTCTTC.

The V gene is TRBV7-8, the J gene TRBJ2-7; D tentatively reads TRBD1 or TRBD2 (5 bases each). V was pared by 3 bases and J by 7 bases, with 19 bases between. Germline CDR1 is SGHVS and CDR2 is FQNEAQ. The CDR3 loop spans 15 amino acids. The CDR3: CASSFRGARVNEQYF. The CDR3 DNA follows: TGTGCCAGCAGCTTCCGGGGTGCCAGGGTAAATGAGCAGTACTTC. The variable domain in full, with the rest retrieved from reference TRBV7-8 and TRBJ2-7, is GAGVSQSPRYKVAKRGQDVALRCDPISGHVSLFWYQQALGQGPEFLTYFQNEAQLDKSGLPSDRFFAERPEGSVSTLKIQRTQQEDSAVYLCASSFRGARVNEQYFGPGTRLTVT.

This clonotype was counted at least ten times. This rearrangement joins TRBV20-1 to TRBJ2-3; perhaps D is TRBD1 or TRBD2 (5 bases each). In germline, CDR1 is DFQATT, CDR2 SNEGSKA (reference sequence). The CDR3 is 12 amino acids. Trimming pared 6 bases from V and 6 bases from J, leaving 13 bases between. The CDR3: CSAPKWGDTQYF. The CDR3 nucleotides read TGCAGTGCCCCGAAGTGGGGGGATACGCAGTATTTT.

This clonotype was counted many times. The DNA of the CDR3 is TGCAGCGTTGAGACTAGCACCGACTACGAGCAGTACTTC. It codes for CSVETSTDYEQYF. The chain combines TRBV29-1 with TRBJ2-7; 7 bases align to TRBD2. The CDR3 consists of 13 residues. CDR1 is SQVTM, CDR2 ANQGSEA, per germline. J was trimmed by 3 bases and V by 3 bases; bases with no gene match: 5.